The present entry profiles one T cell receptor beta chain with its context. What it binds is unknown. This entry belongs to a study of OX40 agonist ivuxolimab in advanced cancers. Overall study results and limits: There was clonal expansion of CD4+ and CD8+ blood T cells by week 6 at 0.1 to 3.0 mg/kg. In general, CD8+ T cells held more expanded clones than CD4+ did, on average.

The J segment lost 7 bases and the V segment lost 4 bases, leaving 11 bases of the junction unmatched. The CDR3 runs 16 residues. Per the germline V gene, CDR1 is SGHDT and CDR2 is YYEEEE. Here immunoSEQ multiplex PCR was the method, and the copy in TCRdb shows in-frame clones only, minus some. The data hold tens of thousands of clones, with 84% observed a single time. This receptor was obtained from an adult with an advanced solid tumor such as melanoma, head and neck, liver or kidney cancer. Here the sequenced sample was CD4+ or CD8+ T cells sorted from blood, taken in a trial of the OX40 agonist ivuxolimab. The gene calls are TRBV5-6 and TRBJ1-4, with 9 bases that match TRBD1. This CDR3 is CASSPKQGALGEKLFF. Here the CDR3 DNA reads TGTGCCAGCAGCCCTAAACAGGGGGCTTTAGGTGAAAAACTGTTTTTT.